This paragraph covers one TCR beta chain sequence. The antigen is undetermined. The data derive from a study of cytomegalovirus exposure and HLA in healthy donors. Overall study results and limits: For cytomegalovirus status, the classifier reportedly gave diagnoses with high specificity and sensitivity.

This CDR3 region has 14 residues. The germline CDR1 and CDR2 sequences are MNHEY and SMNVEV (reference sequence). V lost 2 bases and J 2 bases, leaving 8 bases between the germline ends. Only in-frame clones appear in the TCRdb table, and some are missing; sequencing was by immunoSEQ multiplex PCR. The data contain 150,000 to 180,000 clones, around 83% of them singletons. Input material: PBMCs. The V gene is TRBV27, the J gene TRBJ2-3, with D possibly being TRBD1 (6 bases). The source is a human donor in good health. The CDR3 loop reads CASSLNRDTDTQYF. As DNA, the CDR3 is TGTGCCAGCAGTTTAAACAGGGACACAGATACGCAGTATTTT.